The 21 T cell receptor beta chains presented below share a single source sample, sequenced in a study of cytomegalovirus exposure and HLA in healthy donors. It was with 60 Vbeta and 13 Jbeta primers that the PCR ran. Measured with immunoSEQ multiplex PCR; TCRdb has only the in-frame clones, and not every one. In the table there are around 100,000 clones, around three quarters of which are singletons. The source material was PBMCs. The receptors come from a young woman in good health and CMV-seropositive.

The chain links TRBV30 to TRBJ1-1; D is perhaps TRBD1 (5 bases). CDR3 length equals 12 residues. Looked up from germline, CDR1 is GTSNPN and CDR2 is SVGIG (reference sequence). The V and J ends lost 0 bases and 3 bases respectively, with 5 bases between them. Here the CDR3 reads CAWSVTDTEAFF. CDR3 in DNA: TGTGCCTGGAGTGTGACAGACACTGAAGCTTTCTTT.

This chain links TRBV9 with TRBJ2-7; TRBD1 agrees at 7 bases. CDR3 length: 15 amino acids. Germline CDR1 is SGDLS and CDR2 is YYNGEE. V gave up 4 bases and J gave up 0 bases; unmatched junction bases: 7. CDR3 in amino acids: CASSTRDSSSYEQYF. The CDR3 DNA sequence: TGTGCCAGCAGCACCCGGGACAGTAGCTCCTACGAGCAGTACTTC. The full variable domain, completed using reference TRBV9 and TRBJ2-7, is DSGVTQTPKHLITATGQRVTLRCSPRSGDLSVYWYQQSLDQGLQFLIQYYNGEERAKGNILERFSAQQFPDLHSELNLSSLELGDSALYFCASSTRDSSSYEQYFGPGTRLTVT.

V is TRBV5-1 and J is TRBJ1-2, with D possibly being TRBD1 (6 bases). This CDR3 comprises 16 residues. Germline CDR1 and CDR2: SGHRS and YFSETQ. Trimming removed 0 bases from V and 0 bases from J, with 12 bases in between. This CDR3 is CASSLVGAGANYGYTF. Written as DNA, the CDR3 is TGCGCCAGCAGCTTGGTGGGGGCCGGTGCTAACTATGGCTACACCTTC. Full variable domain (missing parts from reference TRBV5-1 and TRBJ1-2): KAGVTQTPRYLIKTRGQQVTLSCSPISGHRSVSWYQQTPGQGLQFLFEYFSETQRNKGNFPGRFSGRQFSNSRSEMNVSTLELGDSALYLCASSLVGAGANYGYTFGSGTRLTVV.

The chain recombines TRBV28 with TRBJ1-2; 9 nucleotides align to TRBD1. CDR1 and CDR2 from the germline V gene are MDHEN and SYDVKM. There are 13 residues in the CDR3. Trimming at V came to 10 bases and at J to 3 bases, leaving 6 bases not matched to a gene. The CDR3, as DNA: TGTGCCACCCCGGGACAGGGATACTATGGCTACACCTTC. Amino acid sequence: CATPGQGYYGYTF.

The chain links TRBV13 to TRBJ1-5, with 7 bases fitting TRBD1. V shed 5 bases and J 3 bases; nucleotides not matched to a gene: 4. The CDR3 spans 14 residues. CDR1 is PRHDT and CDR2 is FYEKMQ in the germline V gene (reference sequence). The CDR3 protein is CASSRTGFNQPQHF. The CDR3 DNA follows: TGTGCCAGCAGCCGGACAGGTTTCAATCAGCCCCAGCATTTT. The variable domain in full, completed from reference TRBV13 and TRBJ1-5, reads AAGVIQSPRHLIKEKRETATLKCYPIPRHDTVYWYQQGPGQDPQFLISFYEKMQSDKGSIPDRFSAQQFSDYHSELNMSSLELGDSALYFCASSRTGFNQPQHFGDGTRLSIL.

This chain uses TRBV21-1 with TRBJ2-4; the table's D call, TRBD2, was not checked against the DNA. TRBV21-1 is given as a pseudogene. The CDR3 loop spans 16 amino acids. The CDR3 is CASSTDPGTPTLDQYF. The CDR3 coding sequence is TGTGCCAGCAGCACGGACCCCGGGACTCCCACCCTGGATCAGTACTTC.

The chain joins TRBV28 to TRBJ1-2, with D perhaps matching TRBD1 (5 bases). Trimming stripped 3 bases from V and 7 bases from J, with 15 bases between. CDR3 size: 14 residues. CDR1 MDHEN and CDR2 SYDVKM come from the germline V gene. The CDR3 reads CASSFTGRVVGYTF. CDR3 DNA: TGTGCCAGCAGTTTTACAGGTCGAGTCGTTGGCTACACCTTC.

The chain couples TRBV19 to TRBJ2-7; TRBD1 aligns across 7 bases. V dropped 2 bases and J dropped 3; count of bases not matched to a gene: 10. Germline V gene lookup returns CDR1 LNHDA and CDR2 SQIVND (reference sequence). The length of the CDR3 is 16 residues. CDR3 loop: CASSIRTGKLIYEQYF. CDR3 in DNA: TGTGCCAGTAGTATACGGACAGGAAAACTGATCTACGAGCAGTACTTC.

The rearrangement uses TRBV6-5 and TRBJ2-3, with D possibly being TRBD1 (6 bases). The germline V gene has CDR1 MNHEY and CDR2 SVGAGI. This CDR3 region has 14 residues. Trimming cost V 2 bases and J 3 bases, with 9 bases left between them. The CDR3 loop is CASSYLDSTDTQYF. The CDR3 coding sequence is TGTGCCAGCAGTTACCTGGACAGTACAGATACGCAGTATTTT.

The chain combines TRBV11-2 with TRBJ1-1; D is unresolved. Germline CDR1 reads SGHAT; CDR2 reads FQNNGV. The germline V and J ends were trimmed by 5 bases and 11 bases, with 12 bases remaining between them. This CDR3 contains 11 residues. This chain's CDR3 is CASSLGGGAFF. For the CDR3, the DNA is TGTGCCAGCAGCCTAGGAGGTGGCGCTTTCTTT.

The chain joins TRBV2 to TRBJ2-5, with TRBD1 as a possible D gene (5 bases). CDR3 length: 17 amino acids. Trimming left V 5 bases short and J 0 bases short, with 19 bases between. Germline V gene data show CDR1 as SNHLY and CDR2 as FYNNEI. CDR3 nucleotides: TGTGCCAGCAGTAACGGACAATGGGGATCCTACCAAGAGACCCAGTACTTC. This codes for CASSNGQWGSYQETQYF.

This chain links TRBV7-3 with TRBJ1-1, with a possible D match to TRBD1 (5 bases). Trimming took 0 bases from V and 1 from J, leaving 6 bases between them. CDR1 and CDR2 from the germline V gene are SGHTA and FQGTGA. The CDR3 spans 14 residues. Here the CDR3 DNA reads TGTGCCAGCAGCTTAACGGGGGGGAACACTGAAGCTTTCTTT. It codes for CASSLTGGNTEAFF.

This rearrangement joins TRBV5-1 to TRBJ1-2; D might be TRBD1 (5 bases). The V end was cut by 0 bases, the J end by 6 bases, with 18 bases between. The CDR3 consists of 16 residues. CDR1 is SGHRS and CDR2 is YFSETQ in the germline V gene. CDR3 sequence reads: CASSLVGTGSANGYTF. The CDR3 DNA reads TGCGCCAGCAGCTTGGTGGGAACAGGTTCTGCCAATGGCTACACCTTC. Full variable domain (remainder filled in from reference TRBV5-1 and TRBJ1-2): KAGVTQTPRYLIKTRGQQVTLSCSPISGHRSVSWYQQTPGQGLQFLFEYFSETQRNKGNFPGRFSGRQFSNSRSEMNVSTLELGDSALYLCASSLVGTGSANGYTFGSGTRLTVV.

The chain employs TRBV9 and TRBJ2-1, with 10 bases fitting TRBD2. The CDR3 totals 14 residues. Germline CDR1 SGDLS, CDR2 YYNGEE. With V trimmed by 4 bases and J by 8 bases, 6 bases remained unmatched. The CDR3 nucleotides read TGTGCCAGCAGCCTAGCGGGAGCTGGTTATGAGCAGTTCTTC. As protein: CASSLAGAGYEQFF.

The chain recombines TRBV5-1 with TRBJ2-7; 8 nucleotides line up with TRBD1. The germline V gene encodes CDR1 SGHRS and CDR2 YFSETQ. Unmatched junction bases numbered 5, after V lost 0 bases and J lost 3 bases. The length of the CDR3 is 15 residues. Written as DNA, the CDR3 is TGCGCCAGCAGCTTGGTAAACAGGGGGGACTACGAGCAGTACTTC. Amino acid sequence: CASSLVNRGDYEQYF.

The chain links TRBV27 to TRBJ2-7; 10 bases agree with TRBD1. The CDR3 has 15 amino acids. V was pared by 2 bases and J by 6 bases, with 7 bases of the junction left unmatched. Per germline, CDR1 MNHEY and CDR2 SMNVEV (reference sequence). CDR3 bases: TGTGCCAGCAGTTTAGGCCCCGGGACAGGGGCCGAGCAGTACTTC. This codes for CASSLGPGTGAEQYF.

On this clone itself: Its ends do not fully match the called genes, so a read error is possible. V usage is TRBV5-1 and J usage is TRBJ2-2; the match to TRBD1 covers 7 bases. Germline CDR1 and CDR2: SGHRS and YFSETQ. The CDR3 has 15 residues. This CDR3 is CASSTDRPNAGELFF. Here the CDR3 DNA reads TGCGCCAGCAGCACGGACAGGCCGAACGCCGGGGAGCTGTTTTTT. Full variable domain (missing parts from reference TRBV5-1 and TRBJ2-2): KAGVTQTPRYLIKTRGQQVTLSCSPISGHRSVSWYQQTPGQGLQFLFEYFSETQRNKGNFPGRFSGRQFSNSRSEMNVSTLELGDSALYLCASSTDRPNAGELFFGEGSRLTVL.

This clone was detected only once. The chain carries TRBV28 and TRBJ2-3, with 7 positions matching TRBD2. CDR3 size: 16 residues. J lost 5 bases, V lost 6 bases, and 14 bases had no gene match. CDR1 is MDHEN and CDR2 is SYDVKM in the germline V gene. CDR3 bases: TGTGCCAGCAGCGTGGGACCTAGCGGCTACGTAGATACGCAGTATTTT. Its translation is CASSVGPSGYVDTQYF.

CDR3 loop: CAISAVQGDTEAFF. As DNA, the CDR3 is TGTGCCATCAGTGCCGTACAGGGAGATACTGAAGCTTTCTTT. V is TRBV10-3 and J is TRBJ1-1; D might be TRBD1 (6 bases). This CDR3 has 14 residues. The germline V and J ends were trimmed by 4 bases and 5 bases, with 14 bases remaining between them. CDR1 and CDR2 (germline): ENHRY, SYGVKD.

V gene TRBV19 combines with J gene TRBJ2-5; the match to TRBD2 covers 7 bases. The J segment lost 4 bases and the V segment lost 4 bases, leaving 6 bases of the junction unmatched. CDR1 LNHDA and CDR2 SQIVND come from the germline V gene (reference sequence). The CDR3 loop spans 14 amino acids. CDR3 region: CASSTARLAETQYF. Written as DNA, the CDR3 is TGTGCCAGTAGTACCGCGAGACTAGCAGAGACCCAGTACTTC. Looking up the rest from reference TRBV19 and TRBJ2-5 gives the full variable domain: DGGITQSPKYLFRKEGQNVTLSCEQNLNHDAMYWYRQDPGQGLRLIYYSQIVNDFQKGDIAEGYSVSREKKESFPLTVTSAQKNPTAFYLCASSTARLAETQYFGPGTRLLVL.

Details on this clone: A read error may produce the germline difference seen at one junction end. This chain connects TRBV6-1 to TRBJ1-2; 7 nucleotides line up with TRBD1. The germline V gene has CDR1 MNHNS and CDR2 SASEGT. The CDR3 has 13 residues. The CDR3: CASSGTGVGGYSF. The CDR3 DNA follows: TGTGCCAGCAGTGGTACAGGGGTAGGTGGCTACTCCTTC.